What follows are 20 T cell receptor beta chains derived from one specimen sequenced in a study of T cell responses to AZD1222 COVID-19 vaccine. Clones were read by immunoSEQ multiplex PCR, and TCRdb kept only the in-frame ones, dropping some. The sample contains about 110,000 clones, about 93% of which appear only once. Sequencing was performed on peripheral blood, taken on day 0 of AZD1222 vaccination. The source is an adult in good health.

The CDR3 loop is CASSLKSTGVHLYGYTF. The DNA of the CDR3 is TGTGCCAGCAGCCTAAAATCGACAGGTGTACACCTCTATGGCTACACCTTC. This rearrangement joins TRBV5-5 to TRBJ1-2, with a tentative D call TRBD1 (6 bases). V was clipped by 4 bases and J by 4 bases, with 23 bases between them. The CDR3 contains 17 residues. Germline loops: CDR1 SGHKS, CDR2 YYEKEE (reference sequence).

The V and J genes are TRBV5-4 and TRBJ2-2, with 9 bases fitting TRBD1. Losses at the gene ends were 2 bases for V and 1 base for J; bases not matched to a gene: 6. The CDR3 loop spans 17 amino acids. Germline V CDR1 and CDR2: SGHNT, YYREEE (reference sequence). The CDR3 is CASSFLRTGVNTGELFF. CDR3 in DNA: TGTGCCAGCAGCTTCCTAAGGACAGGGGTGAACACCGGGGAGCTGTTTTTT.

The V gene is TRBV28, the J gene TRBJ2-3, with TRBD1 as a possible D gene (6 bases). CDR1 is MDHEN and CDR2 is SYDVKM in the germline V gene. This CDR3 is built from 22 residues. V was pared by 5 bases and J by 5 bases, with 38 bases between. This chain's CDR3 is CASSPYPKLLGKLQGQEDTQYF. In DNA form, the CDR3 reads TGTGCCAGCAGTCCATACCCCAAACTGCTCGGCAAACTTCAGGGGCAGGAAGATACGCAGTATTTT.

J is TRBJ1-2 and V is TRBV20-1; possibly TRBD1 for D (6 bases). The CDR3 covers 11 residues. Trimming left V 4 bases short and J 6 bases short, with 9 bases between. From germline, CDR1 is DFQATT and CDR2 SNEGSKA (reference sequence). As DNA, the CDR3 is TGCAGTGCTAAGGGGGTCGATGGCTACACCTTC. It specifies CSAKGVDGYTF.

The rearrangement links TRBV7-8 to TRBJ1-5, with D hard to call. The CDR3 is made up of 12 amino acids. Per germline, CDR1 SGHVS and CDR2 FQNEAQ. V lost 4 bases to trimming and J lost 4 bases, with 5 bases between them. Here the CDR3 DNA reads TGTGCCAGCAGCTCGTATAATCAGCCCCAGCATTTT. Translating it yields CASSSYNQPQHF.

V is TRBV27 and J is TRBJ2-1, with 8 bases aligning to TRBD2. Germline loops: CDR1 MNHEY, CDR2 SMNVEV (reference sequence). Unmatched junction bases numbered 17, after V lost 5 bases and J lost 8 bases. The CDR3 extends over 17 amino acids. The CDR3 nucleotides read TGTGCCAGCAGTCCCCGTGGCGGGGGGATTCATTTGGATGAGCAGTTCTTC. This codes for CASSPRGGGIHLDEQFF.

The chain uses TRBV11-2 and TRBJ2-2; D possibly corresponds to TRBD2 (6 bases). The germline gives CDR1 SGHAT, CDR2 FQNNGV. Between the trimmed V and J ends, which lost 10 bases and 1 base, there was a span of 19 bases. This CDR3 region has 16 residues. The CDR3 nucleotides are TGTGCCACCCCCGCCGTACTAGCTGTGAACACCGGGGAGCTGTTTTTT. Translation gives CATPAVLAVNTGELFF.

The gene calls are TRBV4-1 and TRBJ2-7, with D maybe TRBD2 (5 bases). Germline values: CDR1 MGHRA, CDR2 YSYEKL. The CDR3 runs 14 residues. V was shortened by 1 base and J by 0 bases, with 7 bases between the two germline ends. CDR3: CASSQGTASYEQYF. DNA of the CDR3: TGCGCCAGCAGCCAAGGGACTGCCTCCTACGAGCAGTACTTC.

A word on this clone: Other DNA sequences in the same sample also yield this CDR3. The rearrangement uses TRBV19 and TRBJ2-3; a possible D gene is TRBD2 (6 bases). Per the germline V gene, CDR1 is LNHDA and CDR2 is SQIVND (reference sequence). The CDR3 runs 13 residues. V was trimmed by 3 bases and J by 3 bases, leaving 7 bases between them. CDR3 nucleotide sequence: TGTGCCAGTAGTATCGCGGGGACAGATACGCAGTATTTT. This translates into CASSIAGTDTQYF.

The J gene is TRBJ1-5, the V gene TRBV19; D not resolved. V was shortened by 4 bases and J by 7 bases, with 14 bases between the two germline ends. The CDR3 runs to 14 residues. Germline CDR1 reads LNHDA; CDR2 reads SQIVND (reference sequence). The CDR3 here is CASSTSRFGQPQHF. DNA of the CDR3: TGTGCCAGTAGTACTTCCCGTTTCGGACAGCCCCAGCATTTT.

This clone was recorded once. This chain connects TRBV27 to TRBJ1-2, with D possibly TRBD1 on 6 matching bases. V lost 5 bases and J 8 bases, leaving 15 bases between the germline ends. This CDR3 is built from 13 residues. Germline CDR1 MNHEY, CDR2 SMNVEV (reference sequence). This CDR3 is CASSPTGGRGYTF. For the CDR3, the DNA is TGTGCCAGCAGTCCGACCGGGGGGCGCGGCTACACCTTC.

The V call is TRBV18, the J call TRBJ2-1; D gene ambiguous. Germline V gene data show CDR1 as KGHSH and CDR2 as LQKENI. The V gene lost 0 bases and the J gene lost 0 bases, with 12 bases spanning the gap. The CDR3 extends over 17 amino acids. CDR3 sequence (DNA): TGTGCCAGCTCACCACCTGATAGCCGGAGCTCCTACAATGAGCAGTTCTTC. It codes for CASSPPDSRSSYNEQFF.

V usage is TRBV2 and J usage is TRBJ2-7; weak D call: TRBD1 (6 bases). Germline CDR1 SNHLY, CDR2 FYNNEI. The CDR3 consists of 14 residues. Trimming pared 5 bases from V and 2 bases from J, leaving 13 bases between. The CDR3 DNA reads as TGTGCCAGCAGTCCGACAGGAACCACCTACGAGCAGTACTTC. Protein: CASSPTGTTYEQYF. The whole variable domain, remainder taken from reference TRBV2 and TRBJ2-7, is EPEVTQTPSHQVTQMGQEVILRCVPISNHLYFYWYRQILGQKVEFLVSFYNNEISEKSEIFDDQFSVERPDGSNFTLKIRSTKLEDSAMYFCASSPTGTTYEQYFGPGTRLTVT.

The chain is built from TRBV7-9 and TRBJ2-2; TRBD2 might be the D (6 bases). The CDR3 extends over 15 amino acids. Per the germline V gene, CDR1 is SEHNR and CDR2 is FQNEAQ (reference sequence). Trimming left V 2 bases short and J 4 bases short, with 11 bases between. CDR3 residues: CASSLWAGITGELFF. For the CDR3, the DNA is TGTGCCAGCAGCTTATGGGCGGGGATCACCGGGGAGCTGTTTTTT. The full variable domain, with the rest looked up from reference TRBV7-9 and TRBJ2-2, is DTGVSQNPRHKITKRGQNVTFRCDPISEHNRLYWYRQTLGQGPEFLTYFQNEAQLEKSRLLSDRFSAERPKGSFSTLEIQRTEQGDSAMYLCASSLWAGITGELFFGEGSRLTVL.

V and J are TRBV7-9 and TRBJ1-2, with D hard to call. Looked up from germline, CDR1 is SEHNR and CDR2 is FQNEAQ (reference sequence). The CDR3 loop spans 12 amino acids. The V end lost 10 bases, the J end lost 1 base, and 10 bases lay between the germline ends. CDR3 nucleotides: TGTGCCACCGGCAGGAGTAACTATGGCTACACCTTC. Protein: CATGRSNYGYTF. The whole variable domain, remainder taken from reference TRBV7-9 and TRBJ1-2, is DTGVSQNPRHKITKRGQNVTFRCDPISEHNRLYWYRQTLGQGPEFLTYFQNEAQLEKSRLLSDRFSAERPKGSFSTLEIQRTEQGDSAMYLCATGRSNYGYTFGSGTRLTVV.

The chain has TRBV2 and TRBJ2-1; 7 nucleotides line up with TRBD2. V lost 6 bases to trimming and J lost 8 bases; unmatched junction nucleotides: 10. The CDR3 sequence is 14 residues long. Germline V gene data show CDR1 as SNHLY and CDR2 as FYNNEI. The CDR3 nucleotides read TGTGCCAGCAGGGGGGGGAGGGCCAGCTATGAGCAGTTCTTC. The encoded protein is CASRGGRASYEQFF.

The rearrangement joins TRBV2 to TRBJ2-7; 9 nucleotides align to TRBD1. CDR3 length: 16 residues. Germline CDR1 SNHLY, CDR2 FYNNEI. V dropped 6 bases and J dropped 2; count of bases not matched to a gene: 11. CDR3 sequence (DNA): TGTGCCAGCAGGAAACAGGGGGCTGGGTTGGCCTACGAGCAGTACTTC. Encoded protein: CASRKQGAGLAYEQYF.

The chain couples TRBV12-3 or TRBV12-4 to TRBJ1-1; a weak D match, TRBD1 (6 bases). The CDR3 has 13 amino acids. Trimming cost V 3 bases and J 1 base, with 6 bases left between them. Written as DNA, the CDR3 is TGTGCCAGCAGTTTCAGGGGGAACACTGAAGCTTTCTTT. This codes for CASSFRGNTEAFF.

J is TRBJ2-1 and V is TRBV24-1, with D possibly matching TRBD2 (5 bases). The V gene lost 4 bases and the J gene lost 9 bases, with 21 bases spanning the gap. Per germline, CDR1 KGHDR and CDR2 SFDVKD. CDR3 length: 16 amino acids. Here the CDR3 reads CATSDPGSSREREQFF. The CDR3, as DNA: TGTGCCACCAGTGACCCCGGGTCCTCGAGGGAGCGTGAGCAGTTCTTC.

The V call is TRBV6-5, the J call TRBJ1-1; 7 positions match TRBD1. This CDR3 spans 14 amino acids. The V and J ends lost 4 bases and 0 bases, in that order; junction bases with no gene match: 2. CDR1 and CDR2 from the germline V gene are MNHEY and SVGAGI. Written as DNA, the CDR3 is TGTGCCAGCAGTTTACAGGGGTTGAACACTGAAGCTTTCTTT. This translates into CASSLQGLNTEAFF.